The text below deals with one TCR beta chain. The record originates from a study of tumor-infiltrating lymphocytes in primary liver carcinoma. From 500 ng of total RNA, TCR beta-specific cDNA was reverse-transcribed using a constant-region primer. Three nested multiplex PCR rounds, a slightly modified ARM-PCR, produced the libraries for TCR beta. Researchers ran the first two PCR rounds for about 11 cycles each with TRBV1-TRBV30 forward primers and a C-beta reverse primer. A single record per CDR3 protein comes from TCRdb applying MiXCR to the multiplex PCR reads. The data hold 45,000 to 55,000 distinct CDR3 sequences, with around 64% observed a single time. The tissue used was unsorted bulk material of about 19-33 mg. RNA and DNA were co-extracted from it with the AllPrep DNA/RNA mini kit. Cases comprised patients with primary liver carcinoma who received surgical resection. V was pared by 2 bases and J by 13 bases, with 20 bases between. CDR3 size: 15 residues. Germline V lookup: CDR1 SGHAT, CDR2 FQNNGV.

This sequence joins TRBV11-2 and TRBJ2-2; either TRBD1 or TRBD2 may supply D (5 bases each). The receptor was isolated from a man between 40 and 49 years old with primary liver carcinoma and hepatitis B virus infection. The sample was liver tumor tissue from sampling region 5. The subset here: tumor region T5, tumor centre. The CDR3 coding sequence is TGTGCCAGCAGCTTATTCGGACGGGGCACCGTGGGGCTGTTTTTT. Translation gives CASSLFGRGTVGLFF.